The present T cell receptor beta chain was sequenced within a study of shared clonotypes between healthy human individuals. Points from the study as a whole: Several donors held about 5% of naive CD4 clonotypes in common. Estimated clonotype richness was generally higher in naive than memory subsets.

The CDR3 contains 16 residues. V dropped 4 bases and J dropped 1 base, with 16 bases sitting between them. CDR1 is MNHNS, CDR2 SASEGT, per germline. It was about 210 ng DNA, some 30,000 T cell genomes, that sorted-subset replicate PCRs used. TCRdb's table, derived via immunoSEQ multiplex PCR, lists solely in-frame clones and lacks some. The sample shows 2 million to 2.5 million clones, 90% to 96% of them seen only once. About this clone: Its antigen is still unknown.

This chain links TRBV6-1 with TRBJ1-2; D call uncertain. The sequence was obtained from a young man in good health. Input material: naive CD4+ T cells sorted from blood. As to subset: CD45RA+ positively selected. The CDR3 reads CASSGQEPTNNYGYTF. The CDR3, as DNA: TGTGCCAGCAGTGGGCAGGAGCCGACTAATAACTATGGCTACACCTTC.